A single sample gave rise to the 31 T cell receptor beta chains below, sequenced in a study of blood T cell repertoires in COVID-19. Clones were read by immunoSEQ multiplex PCR, and TCRdb kept only the in-frame ones, dropping some. The data show approximately 88,000 clones, about 80% seen once. Sequences were obtained from peripheral blood. The receptors stem from a woman of 80 years or more with acute or convalescent COVID-19.

This clone turned up a few times. V and J are TRBV7-9 and TRBJ1-2, with D perhaps matching TRBD1 (6 bases). The length of the CDR3 is 13 residues. Germline assignment: CDR1 SEHNR and CDR2 FQNEAQ (reference sequence). The germline V and J ends were trimmed by 4 bases and 6 bases, with 12 bases remaining between them. This CDR3 reads CASSSSGADGYTF. The CDR3 nucleotides read TGTGCCAGCAGCTCCTCAGGGGCTGATGGCTACACCTTC.

The chain combines TRBV29-1 with TRBJ1-2; D gene unclear. This CDR3 has 14 amino acids. V was trimmed by 7 bases and J by 7 bases, leaving 22 bases between them. In germline, CDR1 is SQVTM, CDR2 ANQGSEA. The CDR3 region is CSALNGVTAGGYTF. Written as DNA, the CDR3 is TGCAGCGCCCTTAACGGGGTTACGGCGGGTGGCTACACCTTC.

At least ten counts were recorded for this clone. V and J are TRBV30 and TRBJ1-3; no definite D call. The V end lost 4 bases, the J end lost 4 bases, and 14 bases lay between the germline ends. CDR3 size: 14 residues. From germline, CDR1 is GTSNPN and CDR2 SVGIG (reference sequence). The chain's CDR3 is CAWTGTALGNTIYF. The CDR3 coding sequence is TGTGCCTGGACGGGAACCGCGCTGGGAAACACCATATATTTT.

This chain uses TRBV11-2 with TRBJ2-7; D might be TRBD2 (6 bases). The CDR3 sequence is 15 residues long. The ends were cut back, 1 base at V and 4 bases at J, with 14 bases in the middle. CDR1 and CDR2 from the germline V gene are SGHAT and FQNNGV. The CDR3 nucleotides read TGTGCCAGCAGCTTAGGTTGGGTGACTAGTTACGAGCAGTACTTC. Protein product: CASSLGWVTSYEQYF.

This clone showed up just a few times. The CDR3 sequence: CASSQYLEQYF. The CDR3 DNA is TGTGCCAGCAGCCAATATCTCGAGCAGTACTTC. V usage is TRBV14 and J usage is TRBJ2-7; D not resolved. Germline V gene sequence: CDR1 SGHDN, CDR2 FVKESK. Trimming shortened V by 2 bases and J by 6 bases, and 5 bases separated the two germline ends. The CDR3 has 11 residues.

The chain links TRBV29-1 to TRBJ2-7; TRBD1 is a possible D gene (9 bases). CDR3 length equals 16 residues. Per the germline V gene, CDR1 is SQVTM and CDR2 is ANQGSEA. The V and J ends lost 5 bases and 1 base respectively, with 21 bases between them. The CDR3 spells CSVRGLDGTGSYEQYF. CDR3 in DNA: TGCAGCGTTCGGGGACTAGATGGGACAGGGTCCTACGAGCAGTACTTC.

Points on this clone: One end of the junction fails to match germline, which may point to a read error. The genes are TRBV12-3 or TRBV12-4 and TRBJ1-5; maybe TRBD1 (6 bases). The CDR3 extends over 13 amino acids. CDR3 bases: TGTGCCAGCAGCTTAGGGGGAGGGTGGCCCCAGCATTTT. Translation: CASSLGGGWPQHF.

The chain uses TRBV6-6 and TRBJ1-2, with 10 positions matching TRBD1. V shed 2 bases, J shed 4 bases, and the junction held 7 bases outside the gene matches. The CDR3 totals 16 residues. Germline CDR1 reads MNHNY; CDR2 reads SVGAGI (reference sequence). The CDR3 nucleotides are TGTGCCAGCAGTTACGACCGACAGGGGGCTATCTATGGCTACACCTTC. As protein: CASSYDRQGAIYGYTF.

This chain joins TRBV5-6 and TRBJ2-5; D is perhaps TRBD1 (5 bases). The ends were cut back, 0 bases at V and 7 bases at J, with 19 bases in the middle. Germline V gene data show CDR1 as SGHDT and CDR2 as YYEEEE. This CDR3 spans 16 amino acids. The CDR3 DNA is TGTGCCAGCAGCTTGGAAGGCAGGGTGCCAAGAGGGACCCAGTACTTC. It translates to CASSLEGRVPRGTQYF.

The rearrangement uses TRBV7-9 and TRBJ1-2, with D perhaps matching TRBD1 (5 bases). Looked up from germline, CDR1 is SEHNR and CDR2 is FQNEAQ (reference sequence). V gave up 1 base and J gave up 7 bases, with 10 bases separating them. The CDR3 covers 13 residues. The CDR3 coding sequence is TGTGCCAGCAGCTTAGAATCCGGGGGTGGCTACACCTTC. This translates into CASSLESGGGYTF. Full variable domain (outside the CDR3, taken from reference TRBV7-9 and TRBJ1-2): DTGVSQNPRHKITKRGQNVTFRCDPISEHNRLYWYRQTLGQGPEFLTYFQNEAQLEKSRLLSDRFSAERPKGSFSTLEIQRTEQGDSAMYLCASSLESGGGYTFGSGTRLTVV.

V gene TRBV9 combines with J gene TRBJ2-5, with TRBD1 identical over 7 bases. The CDR3 is 14 residues long. Per the germline V gene, CDR1 is SGDLS and CDR2 is YYNGEE. After removal of 0 bases from V and 4 bases from J, the junction contained 3 bases not matched to a gene. In nucleotides, the CDR3 is TGTGCCAGCAGCGTAGAATGGGACAGAGAGACCCAGTACTTC. It codes for CASSVEWDRETQYF.

This chain connects TRBV4-1 to TRBJ1-5; 9 nucleotides align to TRBD1. After removal of 4 bases from V and 11 bases from J, the junction contained 15 bases not matched to a gene. Germline V CDR1 and CDR2: MGHRA, YSYEKL. This CDR3 is built from 16 residues. CDR3 residues: CASSLGQGCPQSAQHF. As DNA, the CDR3 is TGCGCCAGCAGCCTCGGACAGGGGTGCCCCCAATCAGCCCAGCATTTT.

This chain joins TRBV29-1 and TRBJ2-1; no clear D. The V gene's germline CDR1 is SQVTM and CDR2 ANQGSEA. V lost 5 bases and J 4 bases, leaving 6 bases between the germline ends. CDR3 size: 11 residues. The CDR3 sequence is CSVPLYNEQFF. The CDR3 region has the DNA TGCAGCGTTCCCCTTTACAATGAGCAGTTCTTC.

The chain has TRBV5-5 and TRBJ1-4; the match to TRBD1 covers 8 bases. CDR3 length: 16 residues. V shed 3 bases, J shed 0 bases, and the junction held 4 bases outside the gene matches. Looked up from germline, CDR1 is SGHKS and CDR2 is YYEKEE (reference sequence). The CDR3: CASSWTGIATNEKLFF. DNA of the CDR3: TGTGCCAGCAGCTGGACAGGGATTGCAACTAATGAAAAACTGTTTTTT.

V usage is TRBV2 and J usage is TRBJ1-5, with 8 bases identical to TRBD1. The germline CDR1 and CDR2 sequences are SNHLY and FYNNEI. V dropped 5 bases and J dropped 7; count of bases not matched to a gene: 4. The CDR3 totals 13 residues. The CDR3: CASSPDRAQPQHF. The CDR3 coding sequence is TGTGCCAGCAGTCCGGACAGGGCCCAGCCCCAGCATTTT.

This clone was counted once. This chain's CDR3 is CASSQTGTGVGANVLTF. CDR3 DNA sequence: TGCGCCAGCAGCCAAACTGGGACAGGGGTTGGGGCCAACGTCCTGACTTTC. V usage is TRBV4-1 and J usage is TRBJ2-6; 10 bases align to TRBD1. The CDR3 is 17 residues long. CDR1 MGHRA and CDR2 YSYEKL come from the germline V gene. With V trimmed by 2 bases and J by 3 bases, 4 bases remained unmatched.

The DNA of the CDR3 is TGTGCCAGCAGTTCGGGGAACACCGGGGAGCTGTTTTTT. It is translated as CASSSGNTGELFF. The chain employs TRBV6-2 or TRBV6-3 and TRBJ2-2; D uncertain. Germline CDR1 and CDR2: MNHEY and SVGEGT. V was trimmed by 4 bases and J by 1 base, leaving 4 bases between them. The length of the CDR3 is 13 residues.

V usage is TRBV6-5 and J usage is TRBJ1-5, with 8 bases matching TRBD1. With V trimmed by 5 bases and J by 6 bases, 9 bases remained unmatched. CDR1 and CDR2 from the germline V gene are MNHEY and SVGAGI. This CDR3 spans 15 amino acids. CDR3: CASSHLGQGGQPQHF. The CDR3 DNA is TGTGCCAGCAGTCACCTTGGACAGGGTGGTCAGCCCCAGCATTTT.

This clone appeared a few times. CDR3 sequence: CASSQSTSGGGTDTQYF. The DNA for the CDR3 is TGCGCCAGCAGCCAAAGTACTAGCGGGGGGGGCACAGATACGCAGTATTTT. The chain links TRBV4-1 to TRBJ2-3, with 13 bases identical to TRBD2. Germline CDR1 and CDR2: MGHRA and YSYEKL. V gave up 2 bases and J gave up 1 base; unmatched junction bases: 3. CDR3 length: 17 residues.

V is TRBV5-1 and J is TRBJ1-4; 8 nucleotides match TRBD1. The CDR3 sequence is 15 residues long. V gave up 3 bases and J gave up 8 bases; unmatched junction bases: 9. CDR1 is SGHRS, CDR2 YFSETQ, per germline. CDR3 in DNA: TGCGCCAGCAGCTCAACGGGACAGGTACAAGAAAAACTGTTTTTT. Translation gives CASSSTGQVQEKLFF.

This chain joins TRBV27 and TRBJ2-3, with D perhaps matching TRBD2 (5 bases). This CDR3 is 16 amino acids long. Per germline, CDR1 MNHEY and CDR2 SMNVEV (reference sequence). V was shortened by 2 bases and J by 2 bases, with 14 bases between the two germline ends. This CDR3 reads CASSLNARVATDTQYF. The DNA for the CDR3 is TGTGCCAGCAGTTTAAACGCGCGGGTGGCCACAGATACGCAGTATTTT.

This chain connects TRBV19 to TRBJ2-1, with a weak D call TRBD2 (5 bases). This CDR3 region has 16 residues. The germline V gene encodes CDR1 LNHDA and CDR2 SQIVND (reference sequence). The V end lost 1 base, the J end lost 8 bases, and 18 bases lay between the germline ends. The CDR3: CASSIGRGAQKDEQFF. In DNA form, the CDR3 reads TGTGCCAGTAGTATAGGTCGGGGAGCTCAGAAGGATGAGCAGTTCTTC.

This chain joins TRBV19 and TRBJ2-1; TRBD1 matches 10 bases. This CDR3 comprises 16 residues. Per germline, CDR1 LNHDA and CDR2 SQIVND (reference sequence). V trimming: 5 bases; J trimming: 3 bases; junction bases outside the gene matches: 7. The CDR3 sequence: CASSPSGTGDYNEQFF. The CDR3 DNA is TGTGCCAGTAGTCCCTCCGGGACAGGGGACTACAATGAGCAGTTCTTC.

The gene calls are TRBV6-5 and TRBJ2-7, with 15 bases identical to TRBD2. The CDR3 runs to 15 residues. Trimming took 5 bases from V and 4 from J; bases not matched to a gene: 3. Germline assignment: CDR1 MNHEY and CDR2 SVGAGI. The chain's CDR3 is CASSRTSGRDYEQYF. The CDR3 nucleotides are TGTGCCAGCAGTCGGACTAGCGGGAGGGATTACGAGCAGTACTTC.

V and J are TRBV3-1 (or the pseudogene TRBV3-2) and TRBJ2-1; TRBD1 matches at 7 bases. J gave up 12 bases and V 4 bases, and 6 bases lay outside the gene matches. The CDR3 length is 12 residues. Per germline, CDR1 LGHDT and CDR2 YNNKEL (reference sequence). The CDR3 region is CASSPGDSAQFF. CDR3 in DNA: TGTGCCAGCAGCCCCGGGGACAGTGCGCAGTTCTTC.

CDR3 amino acids: CASSQGGGNTEAFF. The CDR3 DNA sequence: TGTGCCAGCAGCCAAGGCGGGGGGAACACTGAAGCTTTCTTT. The V gene is TRBV3-1 (or the pseudogene TRBV3-2), the J gene TRBJ1-1, with D tentatively TRBD1 (5 bases). The CDR3 totals 14 residues. The V end lost 1 base, the J end lost 1 base, and 7 bases lay between the germline ends. The germline CDR1 and CDR2 sequences are LGHDT and YNNKEL (reference sequence).

The rearrangement joins TRBV11-2 to TRBJ2-7; no clear D gene. Trimming left V 5 bases short and J 1 base short, with 12 bases between. The CDR3 is 14 amino acids. Germline lookup yields CDR1 SGHAT and CDR2 FQNNGV. CDR3 coding DNA: TGTGCCAGCAGCCCGGCGCGACAATCCTACGAGCAGTACTTC. Translated, it gives CASSPARQSYEQYF.

This clone has a single count. The genes are TRBV5-1 and TRBJ2-2, with D unclear. Trimming left V 1 base short and J 7 bases short, with 14 bases between. Germline CDR1 and CDR2: SGHRS and YFSETQ. The length of the CDR3 is 15 residues. In DNA form, the CDR3 reads TGCGCCAGCAGCTTGTGGCTCCCCGCCAACGGGGAGCTGTTTTTT. It yields the protein CASSLWLPANGELFF.

J is TRBJ2-7 and V is TRBV19, with TRBD1 as a possible D gene (6 bases). The CDR3 is 11 residues long. The V gene's germline CDR1 is LNHDA and CDR2 SQIVND (reference sequence). In DNA form, the CDR3 reads TGTGACTGGGGGCAGGGCTACGAGCAGTACTTC. This sequence encodes CDWGQGYEQYF.

J is TRBJ2-5 and V is TRBV15; TRBD2 might be the D (6 bases). CDR3 length: 13 amino acids. V lost 5 bases and J lost 1, with 8 bases in between. Germline-derived CDR1 and CDR2 are LNHNV and YYDKDF (reference sequence). Written as DNA, the CDR3 is TGTGCCACCAGCGGGGACTCCCAAGAGACCCAGTACTTC. Its translation is CATSGDSQETQYF.

This sequence joins TRBV27 and TRBJ1-1, with a weak D call TRBD1 (6 bases). This CDR3 is 13 amino acids long. Deletions cut 3 bases from V and 4 bases from J, with 9 bases between. CDR1 is MNHEY and CDR2 is SMNVEV in the germline V gene (reference sequence). The CDR3 region has the DNA TGTGCCAGCAGTTTGGACAGTGGCACTGAAGCTTTCTTT. Translating it yields CASSLDSGTEAFF.